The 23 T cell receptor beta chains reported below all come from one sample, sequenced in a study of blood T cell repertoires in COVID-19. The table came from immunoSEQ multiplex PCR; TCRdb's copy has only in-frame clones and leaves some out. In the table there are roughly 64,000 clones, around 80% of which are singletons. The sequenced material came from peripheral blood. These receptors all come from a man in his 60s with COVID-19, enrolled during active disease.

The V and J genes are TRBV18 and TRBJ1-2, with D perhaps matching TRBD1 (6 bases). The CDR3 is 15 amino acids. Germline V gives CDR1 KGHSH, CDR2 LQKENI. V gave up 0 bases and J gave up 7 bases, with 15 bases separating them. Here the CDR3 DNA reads TGTGCCAGCTCACCACCTCAGGACAGACCCATTGGCTACACCTTC. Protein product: CASSPPQDRPIGYTF.

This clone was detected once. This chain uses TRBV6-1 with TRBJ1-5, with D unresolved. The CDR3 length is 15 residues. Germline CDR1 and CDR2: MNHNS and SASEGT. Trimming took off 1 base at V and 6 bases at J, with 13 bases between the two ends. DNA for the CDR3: TGTGCCAGCAGTGAAGGGCAGGTCCGGGGTCAGCCCCAGCATTTT. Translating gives CASSEGQVRGQPQHF.

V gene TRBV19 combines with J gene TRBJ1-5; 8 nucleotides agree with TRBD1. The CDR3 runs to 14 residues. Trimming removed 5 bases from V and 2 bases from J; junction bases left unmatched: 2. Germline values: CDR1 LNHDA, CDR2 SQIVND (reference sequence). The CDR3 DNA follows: TGTGCCAGTAGTGACAGGGGTGGCAATCAGCCCCAGCATTTT. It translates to CASSDRGGNQPQHF. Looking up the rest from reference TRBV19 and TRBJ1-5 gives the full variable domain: DGGITQSPKYLFRKEGQNVTLSCEQNLNHDAMYWYRQDPGQGLRLIYYSQIVNDFQKGDIAEGYSVSREKKESFPLTVTSAQKNPTAFYLCASSDRGGNQPQHFGDGTRLSIL.

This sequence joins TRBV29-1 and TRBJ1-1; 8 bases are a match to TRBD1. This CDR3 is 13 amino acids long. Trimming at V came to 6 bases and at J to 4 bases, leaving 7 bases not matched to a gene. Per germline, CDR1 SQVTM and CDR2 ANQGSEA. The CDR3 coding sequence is TGCAGCGTCGGACAGGGAGGTACCACTGAAGCTTTCTTT. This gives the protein CSVGQGGTTEAFF.

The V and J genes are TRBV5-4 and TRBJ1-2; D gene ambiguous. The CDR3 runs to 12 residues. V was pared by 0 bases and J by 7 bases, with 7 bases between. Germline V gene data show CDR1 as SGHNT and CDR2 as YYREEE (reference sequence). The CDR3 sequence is CASSLDGFGYTF. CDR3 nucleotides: TGTGCCAGCAGCTTGGACGGGTTTGGCTACACCTTC.

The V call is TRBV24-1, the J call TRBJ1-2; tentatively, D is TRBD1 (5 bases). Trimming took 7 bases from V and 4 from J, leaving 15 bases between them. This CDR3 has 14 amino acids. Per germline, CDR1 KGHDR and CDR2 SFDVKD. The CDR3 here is CATSGVGGVYGYTF. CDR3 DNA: TGTGCCACCAGCGGCGTCGGGGGGGTCTATGGCTACACCTTC.

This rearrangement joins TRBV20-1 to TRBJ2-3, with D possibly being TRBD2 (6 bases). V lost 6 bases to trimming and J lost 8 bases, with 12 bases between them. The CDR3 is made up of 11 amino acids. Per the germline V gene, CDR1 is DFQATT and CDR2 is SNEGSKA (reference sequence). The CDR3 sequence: CSARDLGTQYF. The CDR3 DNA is TGCAGTGCAAGGGACTTAGGTACGCAGTATTTT.

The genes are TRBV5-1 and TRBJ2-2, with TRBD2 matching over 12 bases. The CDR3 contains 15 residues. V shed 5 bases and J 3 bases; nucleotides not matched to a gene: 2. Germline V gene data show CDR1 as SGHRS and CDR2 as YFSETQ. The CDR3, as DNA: TGCGCCAGCAGTCCTAGCGGGGGGGACACCGGGGAGCTGTTTTTT. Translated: CASSPSGGDTGELFF.

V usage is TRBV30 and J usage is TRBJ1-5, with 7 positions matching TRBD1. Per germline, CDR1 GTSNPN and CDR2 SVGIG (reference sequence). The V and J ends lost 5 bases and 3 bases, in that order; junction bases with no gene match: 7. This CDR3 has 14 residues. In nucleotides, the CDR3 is TGTGCCTGGGATTCGGGACAGACCAATCAGCCCCAGCATTTT. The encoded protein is CAWDSGQTNQPQHF.

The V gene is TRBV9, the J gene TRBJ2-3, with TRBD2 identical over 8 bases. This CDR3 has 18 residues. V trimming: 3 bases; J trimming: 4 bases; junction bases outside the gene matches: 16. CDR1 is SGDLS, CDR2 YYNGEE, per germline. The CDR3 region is CASSASLAGLGAADTQYF. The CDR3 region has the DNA TGTGCCAGCAGCGCATCATTAGCGGGACTGGGGGCCGCAGATACGCAGTATTTT.

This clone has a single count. Here the CDR3 reads CASRQGDQPQHF. In nucleotides, the CDR3 is TGTGCCAGCAGACAGGGAGATCAGCCCCAGCATTTT. The chain links TRBV3-1 (or the pseudogene TRBV3-2) to TRBJ1-5; tentative D call: TRBD1 (6 bases). The V end lost 6 bases, the J end lost 5 bases, and 8 bases lay between the germline ends. CDR1 is LGHDT, CDR2 YNNKEL, per germline (reference sequence). The CDR3 is 12 amino acids.

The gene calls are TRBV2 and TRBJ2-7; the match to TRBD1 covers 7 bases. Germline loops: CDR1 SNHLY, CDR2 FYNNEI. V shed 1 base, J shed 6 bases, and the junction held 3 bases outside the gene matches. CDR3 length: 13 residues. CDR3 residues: CASSEGTGSEQYF. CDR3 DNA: TGTGCCAGCAGTGAAGGGACAGGATCCGAGCAGTACTTC.

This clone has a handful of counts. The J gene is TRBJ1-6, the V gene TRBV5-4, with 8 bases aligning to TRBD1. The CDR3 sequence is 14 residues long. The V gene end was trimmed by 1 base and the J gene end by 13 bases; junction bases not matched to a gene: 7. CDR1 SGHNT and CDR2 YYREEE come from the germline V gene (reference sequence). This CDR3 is CASSLQQGGAPLHF. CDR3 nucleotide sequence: TGTGCCAGCAGCTTGCAACAGGGGGGGGCCCCCCTCCACTTT.

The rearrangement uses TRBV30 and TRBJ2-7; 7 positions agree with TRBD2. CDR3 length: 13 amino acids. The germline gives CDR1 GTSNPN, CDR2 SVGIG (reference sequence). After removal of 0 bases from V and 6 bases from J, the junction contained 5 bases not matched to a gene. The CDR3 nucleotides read TGTGCCTGGAGTGTATTGGGGGGGGGCGAGCAGTACTTC. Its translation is CAWSVLGGGEQYF.

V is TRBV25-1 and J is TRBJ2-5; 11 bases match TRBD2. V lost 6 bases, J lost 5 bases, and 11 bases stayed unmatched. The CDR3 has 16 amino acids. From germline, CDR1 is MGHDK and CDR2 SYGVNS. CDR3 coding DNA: TGTGCCAGCAGGCCATCTAGCGGGGGGATTGGGGAGACCCAGTACTTC. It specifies CASRPSSGGIGETQYF.

CDR3 coding DNA: TGTGCCAGCAGCGGCCTGGTGGGGGCTGGCTACACCTTC. It codes for CASSGLVGAGYTF. The chain links TRBV9 to TRBJ1-2; a weak D match, TRBD1 (6 bases). V was cut by 3 bases and J by 7 bases, with 13 bases left in between. The CDR3 extends over 13 amino acids. Germline CDR1 and CDR2: SGDLS and YYNGEE. The whole variable domain, remainder taken from reference TRBV9 and TRBJ1-2, is DSGVTQTPKHLITATGQRVTLRCSPRSGDLSVYWYQQSLDQGLQFLIQYYNGEERAKGNILERFSAQQFPDLHSELNLSSLELGDSALYFCASSGLVGAGYTFGSGTRLTVV.

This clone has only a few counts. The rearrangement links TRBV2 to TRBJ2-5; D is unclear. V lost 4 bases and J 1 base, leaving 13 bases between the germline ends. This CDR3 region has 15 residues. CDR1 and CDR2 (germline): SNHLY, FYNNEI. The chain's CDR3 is CASSAKLSLQETQYF. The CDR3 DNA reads TGTGCCAGCAGTGCCAAGCTGTCCCTCCAAGAGACCCAGTACTTC.

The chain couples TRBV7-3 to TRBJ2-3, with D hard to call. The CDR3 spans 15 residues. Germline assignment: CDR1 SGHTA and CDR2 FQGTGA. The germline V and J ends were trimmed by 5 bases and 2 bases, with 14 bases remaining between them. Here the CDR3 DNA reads TGTGCCAGCAGCCATGACGGGTCTTTCACAGATACGCAGTATTTT. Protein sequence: CASSHDGSFTDTQYF.

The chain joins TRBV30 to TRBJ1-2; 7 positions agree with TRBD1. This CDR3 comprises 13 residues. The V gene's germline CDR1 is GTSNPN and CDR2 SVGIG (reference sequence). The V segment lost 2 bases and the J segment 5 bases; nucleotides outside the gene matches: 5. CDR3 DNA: TGTGCCTGGAGTCGGAACAGGGGATATGGCTACACCTTC. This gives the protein CAWSRNRGYGYTF.

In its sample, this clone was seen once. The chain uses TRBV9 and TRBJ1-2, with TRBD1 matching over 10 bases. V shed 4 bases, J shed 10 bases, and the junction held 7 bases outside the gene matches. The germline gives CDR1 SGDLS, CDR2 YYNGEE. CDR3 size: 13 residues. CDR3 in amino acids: CASSSSGTGDYTF. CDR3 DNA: TGTGCCAGCAGCAGTTCCGGGACAGGGGACTACACCTTC.

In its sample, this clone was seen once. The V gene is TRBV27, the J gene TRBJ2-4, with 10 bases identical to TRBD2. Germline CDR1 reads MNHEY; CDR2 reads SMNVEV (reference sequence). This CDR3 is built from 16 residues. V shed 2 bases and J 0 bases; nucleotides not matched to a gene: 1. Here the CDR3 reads CASSLTSGIAKNIQYF. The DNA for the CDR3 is TGTGCCAGCAGTTTAACTAGCGGGATAGCCAAAAACATTCAGTACTTC.

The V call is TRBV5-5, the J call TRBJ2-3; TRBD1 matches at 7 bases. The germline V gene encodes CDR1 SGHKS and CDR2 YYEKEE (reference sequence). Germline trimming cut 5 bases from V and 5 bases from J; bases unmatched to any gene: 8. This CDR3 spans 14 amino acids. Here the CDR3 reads CASSSGTAQDTQYF. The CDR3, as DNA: TGTGCCAGCAGTTCCGGGACAGCACAAGATACGCAGTATTTT.

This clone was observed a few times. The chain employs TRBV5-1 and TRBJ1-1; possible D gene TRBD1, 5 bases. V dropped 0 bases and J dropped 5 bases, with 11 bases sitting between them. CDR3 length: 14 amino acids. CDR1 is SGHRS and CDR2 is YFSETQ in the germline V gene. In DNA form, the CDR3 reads TGCGCCAGCAGCTTGGCGGGGGACGTGACTGAAGCTTTCTTT. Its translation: CASSLAGDVTEAFF.